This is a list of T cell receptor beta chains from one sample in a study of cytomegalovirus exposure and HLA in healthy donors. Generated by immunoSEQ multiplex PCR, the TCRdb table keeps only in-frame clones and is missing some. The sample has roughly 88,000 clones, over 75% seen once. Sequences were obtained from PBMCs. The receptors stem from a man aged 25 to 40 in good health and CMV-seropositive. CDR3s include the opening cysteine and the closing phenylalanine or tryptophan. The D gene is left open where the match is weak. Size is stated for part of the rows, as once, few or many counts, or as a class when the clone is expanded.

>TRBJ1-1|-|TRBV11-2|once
CASSFSTGTEAFF
TGTGCCAGCAGCTTCTCAACAGGCACTGAAGCTTTCTTT
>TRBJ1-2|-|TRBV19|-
CASSLGPRSYTF
TGTGCCAGTAGTTTGGGCCCAAGGAGCTACACCTTC
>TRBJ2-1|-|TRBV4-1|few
CASSPGESYNEQFF
TGCGCCAGCAGCCCCGGGGAGTCCTACAATGAGCAGTTCTTC
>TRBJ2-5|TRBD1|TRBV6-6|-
CASSRTGPQETQYF
TGTGCCAGCAGTCGGACAGGTCCCCAAGAGACCCAGTACTTC
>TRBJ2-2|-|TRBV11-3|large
CASSLLVSGAPGTGELFF
TGTGCCAGCAGCTTATTAGTGTCAGGGGCGCCGGGAACCGGGGAGCTGTTTTTT
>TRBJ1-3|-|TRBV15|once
CATSFDRSGNTIYF
TGTGCCACCAGCTTCGACAGGTCTGGAAACACCATATATTTT
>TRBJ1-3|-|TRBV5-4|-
CASSFQGLSGNTIYF
TGTGCCAGCAGCTTCCAGGGTCTCTCTGGAAACACCATATACTTT
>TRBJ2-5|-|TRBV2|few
CASAPRGLRETQYF
TGTGCCAGCGCGCCACGAGGTTTACGGGAGACCCAGTACTTC
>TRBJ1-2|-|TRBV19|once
CASSAAGRPDYGYTF
TGTGCCAGTAGTGCAGCGGGACGGCCGGACTATGGCTACACCTTC
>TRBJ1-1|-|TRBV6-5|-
CASSYTTANTEAFF
TGTGCCAGCAGTTACACGACAGCGAACACTGAAGCTTTCTTT